A selection of T cell receptor beta chains follows, all from one sample in a study of stem cell transplantation in POMP-related autoinflammatory disease. Some clones are missing from TCRdb's copy, which holds only in-frame ones; the method was immunoSEQ multiplex PCR. The top ten hold 0.6% to 0.75% of the sample, which has 25,000 to 40,000 clones, 70% to 90% seen once. The sample in question was CD4+ T cells from PBMCs, obtained before stem cell transplantation. The origin of the receptors is a human donor with POMP-related autoinflammation and immune dysregulation (PRAID). Each CDR3 is given with its conserved first and last residue. Each record gives: clone size, V gene, D gene, J gene, CDR3 protein, CDR3 DNA. D genes are given only for firm matches. Only some rows state a clone size, as once, few, many or a class for expanded clones.

-	TRBV7-9	-	TRBJ1-2	CASSLNSGFNYGYTF	TGTGCCAGCAGCTTAAACTCGGGATTTAACTATGGCTACACCTTC
-	TRBV5-1	-	TRBJ2-7	CASSPPGAASYEQYF	TGCGCCAGCAGCCCCCCTGGGGCCGCCTCCTACGAGCAGTACTTC
-	TRBV28	-	TRBJ1-5	CASSIRGSNQPQHF	TGTGCCAGCAGTATCCGCGGGAGCAATCAGCCCCAGCATTTT
-	TRBV5-1	TRBD1	TRBJ1-2	CASSLEDRMGYTF	TGCGCCAGCAGCTTGGAGGACAGGATGGGCTACACCTTC
few	TRBV7-8	-	TRBJ2-7	CACSRTAAYEQYF	TGTGCCTGCTCCCGGACCGCGGCCTACGAGCAGTACTTC
-	TRBV28	-	TRBJ1-2	CASSTPRTAVLYGYTF	TGTGCCAGCAGTACCCCGCGGACAGCAGTACTATATGGCTACACCTTC
-	TRBV7-9	-	TRBJ2-7	CASSGTQGRDSYEQYF	TGTGCCAGCAGCGGAACACAGGGTAGGGATTCATACGAGCAGTACTTC
-	TRBV5-4	TRBD1	TRBJ1-3	CASSLTGDGNTIYF	TGTGCCAGCAGCCTTACAGGGGACGGAAACACCATATATTTT
-	TRBV11-2	-	TRBJ1-2	CASSLARDRGYGYTF	TGTGCCAGCAGCTTAGCGAGGGACCGAGGTTATGGCTACACCTTC
-	TRBV6-1	-	TRBJ1-5	CASSEVAGNQPQHF	TGTGCCAGCAGTGAAGTTGCGGGCAATCAGCCCCAGCATTTT
-	TRBV25-1	-	TRBJ2-6	CATGDFFGSGANVLTF	TGTGCCACCGGGGACTTTTTCGGCTCTGGGGCCAACGTCCTGACTTTC
-	TRBV4-1	TRBD2	TRBJ2-4	CASSQDWLQGTSGVAKNIQYF	TGCGCCAGCAGCCAAGATTGGCTGCAGGGGACTAGCGGGGTAGCCAAAAACATTCAGTACTTC
-	TRBV10-1	-	TRBJ2-3	CASSEAASTDTQYF	TGCGCCAGCAGTGAGGCAGCTAGCACAGATACGCAGTATTTT
-	TRBV4-1	-	TRBJ2-3	CASSQGAGSWAWATDTQYF	TGCGCCAGCAGCCAAGGGGCGGGGAGTTGGGCGTGGGCGACAGATACGCAGTATTTT
-	TRBV7-9	-	TRBJ2-3	CASSLDGTDTQYF	TGTGCCAGCAGCTTAGACGGCACAGATACGCAGTATTTT
few	TRBV6-6	-	TRBJ1-1	CASSPPGGNTEAFF	TGTGCCAGCAGCCCCCCGGGAGGGAACACTGAAGCTTTCTTT
-	TRBV28	TRBD1	TRBJ1-1	CASNGQGMGTEAFF	TGTGCCAGCAACGGACAGGGAATGGGCACTGAAGCTTTCTTT
once	TRBV7-3	-	TRBJ2-5	CASSLTGGTGETQYF	TGTGCCAGCAGCTTAACGGGTGGGACCGGGGAGACCCAGTACTTC
-	TRBV9	TRBD1	TRBJ1-5	CASSLTGDPSNQPQHF	TGTGCCAGCAGCCTCACAGGGGACCCAAGCAATCAGCCCCAGCATTTT
-	TRBV11-2	-	TRBJ2-2	CASSLVTVWNTGELFF	TGTGCCAGCAGCTTAGTCACGGTTTGGAACACCGGGGAGCTGTTTTTT
-	TRBV4-1	-	TRBJ1-2	CASSHPGQKIGGYTF	TGCGCCAGCAGCCACCCAGGACAGAAGATAGGGGGCTACACCTTC
-	TRBV20-1	-	TRBJ2-1	CSARLPNEQFF	TGCAGTGCTAGACTGCCCAATGAGCAGTTCTTC
-	TRBV5-1	-	TRBJ2-7	CASSLDPKFEQYF	TGCGCCAGCAGCTTGGACCCAAAGTTCGAGCAGTACTTC
-	TRBV4-2	TRBD2	TRBJ2-1	CASSQAGGRLYNEQFF	TGTGCCAGCAGCCAAGCGGGCGGGAGGTTATACAATGAGCAGTTCTTC
-	TRBV5-5	TRBD1	TRBJ1-4	CASSLGQGASSEKLFF	TGTGCCAGCAGCTTGGGACAGGGGGCTAGTAGTGAAAAACTGTTTTTT
-	TRBV20-1	-	TRBJ2-5	CSATRPGTQYF	TGCAGTGCTACCAGACCGGGGACCCAGTACTTC
-	TRBV6-1	-	TRBJ2-7	CASSSGTGVPYEQYF	TGTGCCAGCAGCTCTGGGACGGGGGTTCCCTACGAGCAGTACTTC
-	TRBV30	-	TRBJ2-2	CAWSAATGELFF	TGTGCCTGGAGTGCGGCAACCGGGGAGCTGTTTTTT
-	TRBV5-6	-	TRBJ1-4	CASSPGVGSKLFF	TGTGCCAGCAGCCCGGGGGTAGGGTCGAAACTGTTTTTT
-	TRBV7-6	TRBD2	TRBJ2-5	CASSLNGGTQETQYF	TGTGCCAGCAGCTTAAACGGGGGGACCCAAGAGACCCAGTACTTC
-	TRBV5-8	TRBD1	TRBJ2-2	CASSIGTGGPLNTGELFF	TGTGCCAGCAGCATCGGGACAGGGGGCCCCTTGAACACCGGGGAGCTGTTTTTT
few	TRBV6-1	-	TRBJ2-7	CASSGARVGEQYF	TGTGCCAGCAGTGGTGCCAGGGTGGGCGAGCAGTACTTC
-	TRBV9	-	TRBJ2-5	CASSVGPESETQYF	TGTGCCAGCAGCGTAGGACCGGAGTCCGAGACCCAGTACTTC
-	TRBV27	-	TRBJ2-7	CASALGARDYEQYF	TGTGCCAGCGCCCTAGGGGCAAGGGACTACGAGCAGTACTTC
few	TRBV18	TRBD1	TRBJ1-1	CASSLGQLGVNTEAFF	TGTGCCAGCTCTCTGGGACAGCTAGGGGTGAACACTGAAGCTTTCTTT
-	TRBV15	-	TRBJ1-2	CATSRENLVAAGGYTF	TGTGCCACCAGCAGAGAAAATCTTGTGGCCGCCGGTGGCTACACCTTC
-	TRBV5-1	-	TRBJ1-2	CASSLVSGTEHGYTF	TGCGCCAGCAGCTTGGTTTCGGGGACCGAGCATGGCTACACCTTC
-	TRBV27	-	TRBJ2-5	CASRIWGGQSKETQYF	TGTGCCAGCAGGATTTGGGGGGGACAGTCCAAAGAGACCCAGTACTTC